These 9 T cell receptor beta chains originate from one sample sequenced in a study of T-cell reconstitution after alpha-beta-depleted transplantation in children. Unique molecular identifiers were incorporated during preparation of the TCRbeta library. One entry per CDR3 protein results from TCRdb running MiXCR on the PCR reads. The table has 45,000 to 55,000 distinct CDR3 sequences, about a tenth seen once. The sequencing used PBMCs, mostly from graft donor cells, collected 60 days after TCRalphabeta/CD19-depleted stem cell transplant. These receptors came from a male patient between 2 and 10 years old who had a stem cell transplant for chronic granulomatous disease, so the T cells may come from the graft donor.

This clonotype appeared many times. The rearrangement joins TRBV7-2 to TRBJ2-4; TRBD2 agrees at 8 bases. V gave up 4 bases and J gave up 0 bases; unmatched junction bases: 5. CDR1 and CDR2 from the germline V gene are SGHTA and FQGNSA. This CDR3 has 16 residues. DNA for the CDR3: TGTGCCAGCAGCTGGTCGGGGGGGCTAGCCAAAAACATTCAGTACTTC. Residues: CASSWSGGLAKNIQYF.

This clonotype was counted between two and nine times. This chain uses TRBV12-3 or TRBV12-4 with TRBJ1-1; 7 bases agree with TRBD1. The CDR3 spans 18 residues. With 1 base clipped from V and 2 bases from J, the junction kept 13 bases outside the gene matches. The CDR3 nucleotides read TGTGCCAGCAGTTTAGTGAGGCAAACCGGGACAGACAACACTGAAGCTTTCTTT. Protein: CASSLVRQTGTDNTEAFF.

This clonotype was recorded a few times. The chain is built from TRBV19 and TRBJ2-1; 9 positions match TRBD1. With V trimmed by 3 bases and J by 9 bases, 6 bases remained unmatched. The CDR3 is 14 residues long. Germline V gene sequence: CDR1 LNHDA, CDR2 SQIVND (reference sequence). Written as DNA, the CDR3 is TGTGCCAGTAGTATTGGGACAGGGTTCGGTGAGCAGTTCTTC. Residues: CASSIGTGFGEQFF.

The rearrangement uses TRBV9 and TRBJ1-2; no firm D call. From germline, CDR1 is SGDLS and CDR2 YYNGEE. V was pared by 3 bases and J by 6 bases, with 12 bases between. There are 13 residues in the CDR3. CDR3 protein: CASSGFREDGYTF. Here the CDR3 DNA reads TGTGCCAGCAGCGGGTTCCGGGAGGATGGCTACACCTTC.

This clonotype was recorded only once. V is TRBV12-3 or TRBV12-4 and J is TRBJ2-2; D unresolved. Deletions cut 1 base from V and 0 bases from J, with 3 bases between. There are 14 residues in the CDR3. This chain's CDR3 is CASSLGSNTGELFF. Here the CDR3 DNA reads TGTGCCAGCAGTTTAGGATCGAACACCGGGGAGCTGTTTTTT.

In this sample, this clonotype turned up many times. The chain links TRBV7-9 to TRBJ2-7; tentative D call: TRBD1 (5 bases). Germline V gives CDR1 SEHNR, CDR2 FQNEAQ (reference sequence). V was pared by 1 base and J by 6 bases, with 16 bases between. This CDR3 has 15 amino acids. The CDR3 DNA is TGTGCCAGCAGCTTAGGGTGGGGCCAGTCCCTCGAGCAGTACTTC. Residues: CASSLGWGQSLEQYF. Filled out from reference TRBV7-9 and TRBJ2-7, the complete variable domain reads DTGVSQNPRHKITKRGQNVTFRCDPISEHNRLYWYRQTLGQGPEFLTYFQNEAQLEKSRLLSDRFSAERPKGSFSTLEIQRTEQGDSAMYLCASSLGWGQSLEQYFGPGTRLTVT.

By sample fraction, this clonotype is medium-sized. This chain uses TRBV25-1 with TRBJ1-6, with D hard to call. Germline V gives CDR1 MGHDK, CDR2 SYGVNS. The CDR3 has 14 residues. V was trimmed by 1 base and J by 9 bases, leaving 10 bases between them. The CDR3 region has the DNA TGTGCCAGCAGTGAATTTATCTTGGCTTCACCCCTCCACTTT. Amino acids: CASSEFILASPLHF.

The chain employs TRBV18 and TRBJ2-7, with 7 bases matching TRBD1. Per germline, CDR1 KGHSH and CDR2 LQKENI. The CDR3 contains 14 residues. Germline trimming cut 6 bases from V and 0 bases from J; bases unmatched to any gene: 5. The CDR3 reads CASSTGVGSYEQYF. Written as DNA, the CDR3 is TGTGCCAGCTCCACAGGGGTAGGCTCCTACGAGCAGTACTTC.

In this sample, this clonotype turned up many times. V is TRBV20-1 and J is TRBJ1-2; 12 positions agree with TRBD1. With 6 bases clipped from V and 8 bases from J, the junction kept 19 bases outside the gene matches. Germline CDR1 reads DFQATT; CDR2 reads SNEGSKA (reference sequence). CDR3 length: 17 residues. In nucleotides, the CDR3 is TGCAGTGCCCCTCTGCGGGGGACAGGGGGCATTCAAGGGGGCTACACCTTC. Translated, it gives CSAPLRGTGGIQGGYTF.